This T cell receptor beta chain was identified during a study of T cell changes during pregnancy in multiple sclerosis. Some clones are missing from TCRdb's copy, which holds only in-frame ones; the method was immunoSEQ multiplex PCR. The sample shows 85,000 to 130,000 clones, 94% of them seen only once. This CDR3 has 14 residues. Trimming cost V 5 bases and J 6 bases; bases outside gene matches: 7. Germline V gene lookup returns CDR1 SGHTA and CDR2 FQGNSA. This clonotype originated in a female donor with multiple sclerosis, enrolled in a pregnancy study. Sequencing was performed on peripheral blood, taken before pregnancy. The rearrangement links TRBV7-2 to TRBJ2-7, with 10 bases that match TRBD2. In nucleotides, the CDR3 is TGTGCCAGCAGCCCCGGAACTAGCGGGATCGAGCAGTACTTC. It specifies CASSPGTSGIEQYF.